The source of this TCR beta chain is a study of shared clonotypes between healthy human individuals. Study at large: CD4 naive and CD4 memory each took three plates per donor, while CD8 naive took two and CD8 memory one. Notes on the study in general: The naive CD4 repertoires of a few donors were compared, and approximately 4.7% of clonotypes were shared.

Each replicate PCR on the sorted subsets used roughly 200 ng DNA (approximately 33,000 T cell genomes). Here immunoSEQ multiplex PCR was the method, and the copy in TCRdb shows in-frame clones only, minus some. This sample has about 2,100,000 clones; 85% to 95% occur once, and the top ten carry around 1.7%. Germline values: CDR1 SGHNT, CDR2 YYREEE (reference sequence). V was clipped by 3 bases and J by 3 bases, with 6 bases between them. The CDR3 runs 13 residues. Naive CD8 cells lacked CD45RO and underwent positive selection for CCR7, leaving out terminally differentiated effector memory CD45RA+ cells. There were only Caucasian adults among the donors, and all lived in Nashville, Tennessee. This clone was counted between two and nine times. Its specificity is not known.

The specimen sequenced was naive CD8+ T cells from PBMCs. The V and J genes are TRBV5-4 and TRBJ2-2; D not certain. The origin of this receptor is a man aged 18 to 29 in good health. Some clones in this sample may be carry-over from other donors' samples. The DNA for the CDR3 is TGTGCCAGCAGCTCGACTTACACCGGGGAGCTGTTTTTT. This translates into CASSSTYTGELFF.